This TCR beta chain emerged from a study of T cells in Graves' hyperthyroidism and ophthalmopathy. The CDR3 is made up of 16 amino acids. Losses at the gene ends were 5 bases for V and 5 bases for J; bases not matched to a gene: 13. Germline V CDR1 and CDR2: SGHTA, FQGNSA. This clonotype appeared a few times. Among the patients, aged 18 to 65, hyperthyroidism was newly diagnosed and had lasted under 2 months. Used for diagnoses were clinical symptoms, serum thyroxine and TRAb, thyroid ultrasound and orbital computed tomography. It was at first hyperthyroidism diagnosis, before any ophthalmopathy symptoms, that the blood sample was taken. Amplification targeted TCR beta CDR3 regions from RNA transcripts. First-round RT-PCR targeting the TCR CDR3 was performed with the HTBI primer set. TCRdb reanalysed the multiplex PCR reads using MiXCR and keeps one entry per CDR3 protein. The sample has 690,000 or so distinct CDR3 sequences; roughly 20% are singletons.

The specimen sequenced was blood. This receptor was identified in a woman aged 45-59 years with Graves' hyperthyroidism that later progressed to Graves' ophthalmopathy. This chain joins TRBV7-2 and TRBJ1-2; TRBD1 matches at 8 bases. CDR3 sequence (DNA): TGTGCCAGCAGCCCCCAGGTCGGACAGGGTTCGTATGGCTACACCTTC. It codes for CASSPQVGQGSYGYTF.